The 10 T cell receptor beta chains in this list originate from one sample, sequenced in a study of T-cell reconstitution after alpha-beta-depleted transplantation in children. Using unique molecular identifiers, the investigators prepared the TCRbeta library. MiXCR was run by TCRdb on the PCR reads, yielding one entry per CDR3 protein. The sample consists of over 150,000 distinct CDR3 sequences, 6.3% of them appearing once. This sample comprised PBMCs, obtained before TCRalphabeta/CD19-depleted stem cell transplant. The receptor set was obtained from a girl under two years old with combined immunodeficiency, due to receive a stem cell transplant.

This clonotype was seen repeatedly, ten times or more. V usage is TRBV6-5 and J usage is TRBJ2-3; D gene ambiguous. This CDR3 spans 11 amino acids. CDR1 is MNHEY, CDR2 SVGAGI, per germline. The V end was cut by 5 bases, the J end by 6 bases, with 6 bases between. CDR3 bases: TGTGCCAGCAGTACTACCGATACGCAGTATTTT. This encodes CASSTTDTQYF.

The chain has TRBV13 and TRBJ2-5; D possibly corresponds to TRBD1 (6 bases). CDR1 is PRHDT, CDR2 FYEKMQ, per germline (reference sequence). Trimming shortened V by 11 bases and J by 0 bases, and 31 bases separated the two germline ends. CDR3 length: 19 residues. CDR3 sequence (DNA): TGTGCCTTCAGCTTCTCCCCTACAGGGAATCTGATGTACCAAGAGACCCAGTACTTC. This gives the protein CAFSFSPTGNLMYQETQYF.

This clonotype was seen repeatedly, ten times or more. The chain combines TRBV29-1 with TRBJ1-2; 9 bases are shared with TRBD1. The CDR3 spans 14 residues. Germline values: CDR1 SQVTM, CDR2 ANQGSEA. V lost 5 bases and J lost 0; bases outside the gene matches: 4. The CDR3 nucleotides read TGCAGCGTTTCGGGACAGGGTTCTAACTATGGCTACACCTTC. It specifies CSVSGQGSNYGYTF.

This clonotype has at least ten counts. This chain links TRBV13 with TRBJ2-7; 13 nucleotides agree with TRBD2. V gave up 5 bases and J gave up 4 bases; unmatched junction bases: 5. CDR3 length: 15 residues. The germline V gene encodes CDR1 PRHDT and CDR2 FYEKMQ (reference sequence). DNA for the CDR3: TGTGCCAGCAGCACCAGGACTAGCGGGAGATACGAGCAGTACTTC. Translation gives CASSTRTSGRYEQYF.

Many counts were recorded for this clonotype. The chain has TRBV6-2 or TRBV6-3 and TRBJ2-1; 9 nucleotides match TRBD2. This CDR3 spans 15 amino acids. Germline values: CDR1 MNHEY, CDR2 SVGEGT. Trimming at V came to 2 bases and at J to 7 bases, leaving 6 bases not matched to a gene. The CDR3 DNA reads as TGTGCCAGCAGTTACCTGCGGGGGGGCCGGAATGAGCAGTTCTTC. This codes for CASSYLRGGRNEQFF.

The sample holds many counts of this clonotype. The V and J genes are TRBV12-3 or TRBV12-4 and TRBJ2-3; D unresolved. V gave up 7 bases and J gave up 1 base, with 12 bases separating them. The CDR3 loop spans 14 amino acids. CDR3 region: CASILHPGTDTQYF. In DNA, the CDR3 is TGTGCCAGCATCCTTCATCCCGGCACAGATACGCAGTATTTT.

This clonotype was observed many times. The chain recombines TRBV5-1 with TRBJ2-5; 8 nucleotides align to TRBD1. J lost 3 bases, V lost 0 bases, and 4 bases had no gene match. The CDR3 runs to 15 residues. From germline, CDR1 is SGHRS and CDR2 YFSETQ. CDR3 nucleotide sequence: TGCGCCAGCAGCTTGGACAGGGGGGCAGAAGAGACCCAGTACTTC. Its protein product is CASSLDRGAEETQYF.

This clonotype was counted only a few times. The rearrangement links TRBV28 to TRBJ2-7; 13 positions agree with TRBD2. The CDR3 has 17 amino acids. V lost 7 bases, J lost 4 bases, and 13 bases stayed unmatched. Germline-derived CDR1 and CDR2 are MDHEN and SYDVKM. CDR3 sequence: CASTPLAGGPLAYEQYF. The CDR3 region has the DNA TGTGCCAGCACTCCACTAGCGGGAGGGCCTCTTGCGTACGAGCAGTACTTC.

This clonotype was recorded at least ten times. The genes are TRBV28 and TRBJ2-6; D call uncertain. With 5 bases removed from V and 0 bases from J, the gap between germline ends came to 14 bases. Germline V CDR1 and CDR2: MDHEN, SYDVKM. The CDR3 contains 17 residues. The CDR3 loop reads CASSAGKVNSGANVLTF. As DNA, the CDR3 is TGTGCCAGCAGTGCCGGTAAAGTCAACTCTGGGGCCAACGTCCTGACTTTC.

This clonotype came up many times. This chain uses TRBV28 with TRBJ1-2; TRBD1 agrees at 8 bases. The V gene end was trimmed by 5 bases and the J gene end by 3 bases; junction bases not matched to a gene: 11. The CDR3 loop spans 16 amino acids. Germline loops: CDR1 MDHEN, CDR2 SYDVKM. CDR3 DNA: TGTGCCAGCAGTCTCACCCCCGGGACAGGAGACTATGGCTACACCTTC. Its protein product is CASSLTPGTGDYGYTF.